The rows below give T cell receptor beta chains drawn from one sample of a study of CD8+ T cells in alopecia areata. Assay: immunoSEQ multiplex PCR; the TCRdb copy retains only in-frame clones and omits some. This table holds approximately 180,000 clones, about three fifths found once. The sample consisted of CD4+ T cells sorted from blood, taken between weeks 47 and 50, from a patient treated with tofacitinib. These receptors were taken from a human donor with alopecia areata. The CDR3 runs from the conserved cysteine through the conserved F or W. The D gene is left open where the match is weak. Clone size, where shown, is once, few, many, or a class for clones that have expanded.

size	V	D	J	CDR3	DNA
NA	TRBV25-1	TRBD1	TRBJ1-2	CASRKGQNYGYTF	TGTGCCAGCAGAAAGGGACAGAACTATGGCTACACCTTC
NA	TRBV30	TRBD1	TRBJ2-3	CAWSAGQAADTQYF	TGTGCCTGGAGTGCGGGACAGGCTGCAGATACGCAGTATTTT
NA	TRBV5-6	TRBD2	TRBJ2-7	CASSLASASGEQYF	TGTGCCAGCAGCTTGGCCTCGGCTAGCGGGGAGCAGTACTTC
NA	TRBV7-6	TRBD1	TRBJ1-4	CASSLQGGNEKLFF	TGTGCCAGCAGCCTACAGGGGGGAAATGAAAAACTGTTTTTT
few	TRBV2	TRBD1	TRBJ2-2	CASRLWTGPNTGELFF	TGTGCCAGCAGGCTTTGGACAGGGCCGAACACCGGGGAGCTGTTTTTT
NA	TRBV20-1	NA	TRBJ2-7	CSANDGYEQYF	TGCAGTGCTAACGACGGCTACGAGCAGTACTTC
NA	TRBV10-3	NA	TRBJ1-1	CAIRWGADTEAFF	TGTGCCATCAGGTGGGGGGCGGACACTGAAGCTTTCTTT
NA	TRBV29-1	NA	TRBJ1-2	CSVEGSGYTF	TGCAGCGTTGAAGGGAGTGGCTACACCTTC
NA	TRBV29-1	NA	TRBJ1-2	CSVEGQGGVGYTF	TGCAGCGTTGAAGGGCAGGGTGGAGTTGGCTACACCTTC
NA	TRBV4-3	NA	TRBJ2-5	CASSPGWSETQYF	TGCGCCAGCAGCCCCGGGTGGTCGGAGACCCAGTACTTC
NA	TRBV29-1	NA	TRBJ2-7	CSVLVGSYEQYF	TGCAGCGTTCTTGTAGGATCCTACGAGCAGTACTTC
NA	TRBV27	NA	TRBJ2-7	CASSLSGNAYEQYF	TGTGCCAGCAGTTTATCAGGGAACGCCTACGAGCAGTACTTC
NA	TRBV19	NA	TRBJ2-7	CASSIDFSAGLYF	TGTGCCAGTAGTATAGACTTTTCGGCGGGCCTGTACTTC
NA	TRBV10-2	NA	TRBJ2-4	CASRAGANIQYF	TGCGCCAGCAGGGCAGGGGCAAACATTCAGTACTTC
once	TRBV4-3	NA	TRBJ1-4	CASSQDLRVGRVDEKLFF	TGCGCCAGCAGCCAAGATCTCAGGGTCGGGCGCGTGGATGAAAAACTGTTTTTT
few	TRBV13	NA	TRBJ1-5	CASSFRQEGDNQPQHF	TGTGCCAGCAGCTTCCGACAGGAGGGGGACAATCAGCCCCAGCATTTT
few	TRBV6-5	NA	TRBJ1-1	CASSYLVRRNTEAFF	TGTGCCAGCAGTTACCTAGTCCGTCGAAACACTGAAGCTTTCTTT
many	TRBV29-1	NA	TRBJ2-5	CSVGTLGFQETQYF	TGCAGCGTTGGGACACTGGGGTTCCAAGAGACCCAGTACTTC
NA	TRBV10-3	NA	TRBJ1-1	CAISEQADTEAFF	TGTGCCATCAGTGAGCAGGCGGACACTGAAGCTTTCTTT
once	TRBV15	NA	TRBJ2-3	CATSRPGASRVADTQYF	TGTGCCACCAGCAGACCCGGGGCGTCCCGAGTGGCAGATACGCAGTATTTT
NA	TRBV5-6	NA	TRBJ2-6	CASSWGAGANVLTF	TGTGCCAGCAGCTGGGGTGCTGGGGCCAACGTCCTGACTTTC
NA	TRBV2	TRBD1	TRBJ2-3	CASGSGGASDTQYF	TGTGCCAGCGGATCAGGGGGCGCGTCAGATACGCAGTATTTT
few	TRBV10-3	NA	TRBJ2-1	CAISESNEQFF	TGTGCCATCAGTGAGTCGAATGAGCAGTTCTTC
NA	TRBV30	NA	TRBJ1-2	CAWSVVVDKYGYTF	TGTGCCTGGAGTGTAGTGGTCGACAAATATGGCTACACCTTC
once	TRBV5-1	TRBD1	TRBJ2-3	CASTRGQGTSTDTQYF	TGCGCCAGCACCCGAGGACAGGGAACTAGCACAGATACGCAGTATTTT
once	TRBV25-1	TRBD1	TRBJ1-6	CASSQPGQNSPLHF	TGTGCCAGCAGTCAACCGGGACAGAATTCACCCCTCCACTTT
NA	TRBV5-1	NA	TRBJ1-1	CASSLAGNTEAFF	TGCGCCAGCAGCTTGGCTGGGAACACTGAAGCTTTCTTT
NA	TRBV2	NA	TRBJ1-1	CASSGRGRTNTEAFF	TGTGCCAGCTCCGGCCGCGGACGGACGAACACTGAAGCTTTCTTT
few	TRBV14	NA	TRBJ1-1	CASSQVGLTEAFF	TGTGCCAGCAGCCAAGTAGGGTTGACTGAAGCTTTCTTT
NA	TRBV2	TRBD2	TRBJ2-7	CASSDSLRGGVYEQYF	TGTGCCAGCAGTGACTCGTTGCGGGGGGGCGTCTACGAGCAGTACTTC
NA	TRBV5-1	NA	TRBJ1-6	CASSLGVRGYSPLHF	TGCGCCAGCAGCTTGGGTGTCAGGGGATATTCACCCCTCCACTTT
NA	TRBV7-2	NA	TRBJ1-2	CASSLEDALYGYTF	TGTGCCAGCAGCTTAGAGGACGCACTCTATGGCTACACCTTC
few	TRBV29-1	NA	TRBJ1-6	CSVQKGRESPLHF	TGCAGCGTTCAGAAGGGCCGGGAGTCACCCCTCCACTTT
NA	TRBV4-3	NA	TRBJ2-1	CASSLRGSTTQFF	TGCGCCAGCAGCCTTCGGGGCTCCACAACCCAGTTCTTC
NA	TRBV9	NA	TRBJ2-2	CASSQANTGELFF	TGTGCCAGCAGTCAAGCGAACACCGGGGAGCTGTTTTTT
once	TRBV29-1	NA	TRBJ2-3	CSVIFPGGTDTQYF	TGCAGCGTTATTTTTCCGGGGGGCACAGATACGCAGTATTTT
few	TRBV30	NA	TRBJ1-2	CAWSVDKGYTF	TGTGCCTGGAGTGTCGACAAAGGCTACACCTTC
NA	TRBV7-2	NA	TRBJ1-5	CASSLGPSTSNQPQHF	TGTGCCAGCAGCTTAGGCCCTTCCACTAGCAATCAGCCCCAGCATTTT
once	TRBV7-3	NA	TRBJ2-3	CASSPDYRSTDTQYF	TGTGCCAGCAGCCCAGACTACCGTAGCACAGATACGCAGTATTTT